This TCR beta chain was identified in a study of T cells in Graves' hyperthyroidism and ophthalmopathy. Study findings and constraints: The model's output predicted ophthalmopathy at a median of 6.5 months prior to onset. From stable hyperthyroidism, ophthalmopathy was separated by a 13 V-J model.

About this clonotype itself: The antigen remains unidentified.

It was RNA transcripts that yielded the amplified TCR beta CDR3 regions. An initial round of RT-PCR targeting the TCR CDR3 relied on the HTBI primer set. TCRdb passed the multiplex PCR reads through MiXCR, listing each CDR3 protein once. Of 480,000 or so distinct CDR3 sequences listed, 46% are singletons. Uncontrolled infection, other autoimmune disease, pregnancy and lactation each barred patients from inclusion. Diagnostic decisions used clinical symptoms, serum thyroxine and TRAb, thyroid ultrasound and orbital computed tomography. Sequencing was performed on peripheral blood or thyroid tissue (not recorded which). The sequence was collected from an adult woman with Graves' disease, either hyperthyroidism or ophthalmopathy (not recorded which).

The CDR3 DNA is TGTGCCACCAGCAGAGATCCTAGCGGGAAGGAGACCCAGCATTTT. This codes for CATSRDPSGKETQHF. The V gene is TRBV15, the J gene TRBJ1-5, with D unclear. Germline values: CDR1 LNHNV, CDR2 YYDKDF (reference sequence). Trimming removed 0 bases from V and 11 bases from J, with 17 bases in between. The CDR3 runs to 15 residues.